This is a list of T cell receptor beta chains from one sample in a study of shared clonotypes between healthy human individuals. Produced via immunoSEQ multiplex PCR; TCRdb's table is partial and in-frame only. Counted here are over 850,000 clones, 75% to 85% occurring once; the ten biggest clones make up 0.4% to 0.55%. Material: memory CD4+ T cells from PBMCs. These receptors came from a man aged 18 to 29 in good health. Some clones in this sample may be carry-over from other donors' samples. Each CDR3 is given with its conserved first and last residue. D genes are given only for firm matches. Only part of the rows carry a size: once, few, many, or a class if the clone is expanded.

>NA|NA|TRBJ2-1|TRBV7-8
TGTGCCAGCAGCTTAGGGACGGTCTCCTACAATGAGCAGTTCTTC
CASSLGTVSYNEQFF
>NA|NA|TRBJ2-5|TRBV20-1
TGCAGTCTCTATCACCCCTCAAGTCAGTACTTC
CSLYHPSSQYF
>once|NA|TRBJ2-3|TRBV7-2
TGTGCCAGCAGCGCTCACCGAGATACGCAGTATTTT
CASSAHRDTQYF
>NA|NA|TRBJ2-1|TRBV25-1
TGTGCCAGCAGTGTGGGCCTGACTAGTTTTGAGCAGTTCTTC
CASSVGLTSFEQFF
>NA|NA|TRBJ1-1|TRBV19
TGTGCCAGTAGTCGAGGAGGGGACACTGAAGCTTTCTTT
CASSRGGDTEAFF
>few|NA|TRBJ2-7|TRBV7-6
TGTGCCCGCCATAGCGAACTCCGGGACACCGAGACCTACGAGCAGTACTTC
CARHSELRDTETYEQYF
>NA|NA|TRBJ2-6|TRBV30
TGTGCCTGGAGTGTGGGTTCTGGGGCCAACGTCCTGACTTTC
CAWSVGSGANVLTF
>NA|NA|TRBJ2-7|TRBV30
TGTGCCTGGGGACAACAAAGGGCCTACGAGCAGTACTTC
CAWGQQRAYEQYF
>NA|TRBD1|TRBJ1-5|TRBV5-1
TGCGCCAGCAGCTTGGGACCCACAGGGGGTAGATTGAATCAGCCCCAGCATTTT
CASSLGPTGGRLNQPQHF
>NA|NA|TRBJ2-7|TRBV7-9
TGTGCCAGCAGCTTAGGAATTGGCCAGCGACTTTCCTACGAGCAGTACTTC
CASSLGIGQRLSYEQYF
>NA|TRBD1|TRBJ2-5|TRBV7-9
TGTGCCAGCAGCGTACTGACAGGGGGAAGCCAGTACTTC
CASSVLTGGSQYF
>NA|NA|TRBJ2-1|TRBV7-8
TGTGCCAGCAGCTTAGGGGGCTCCGTCGCCAATGAGCAGTTCTTC
CASSLGGSVANEQFF
>few|NA|TRBJ2-7|TRBV7-6
TGTGCCAGCAGCACGAACGCCGGGACACGCCCCGAGCAGTACTTC
CASSTNAGTRPEQYF
>NA|NA|TRBJ1-1|TRBV5-1
TGCGCCAGCAGCTTGGAACAGCCGAACACTGAAGCTTTCTTT
CASSLEQPNTEAFF
>NA|NA|TRBJ2-3|TRBV5-1
TGCGCCAGCAGTCGACAGGCCAGCACAGATACGCAGTATTTT
CASSRQASTDTQYF
>NA|TRBD2|TRBJ2-2|TRBV11-2
TGTGCCAGCAGCCATAGCGGGAGCGGGACCGGGGAGCTGTTTTTT
CASSHSGSGTGELFF
>NA|NA|TRBJ2-1|TRBV28
TGTGCCAGCAGTTTCCCCCTGGTAGGGGCCCATGAGCAGTTCTTC
CASSFPLVGAHEQFF
>NA|NA|TRBJ2-2|TRBV14
TGTGCCAGCAGCCAAGATGGGGGAAGGAACACCGGGGAGCTGTTTTTT
CASSQDGGRNTGELFF
>NA|NA|TRBJ2-3|TRBV28
TGTGCCAGCAGTGCCTGGGGAGTTTCTAGCACAGATACGCAGTATTTT
CASSAWGVSSTDTQYF
>NA|NA|TRBJ2-3|TRBV14
TGTGCCAGCAGCCAAGATCCCAGGCATGGTACGCAGTATTTT
CASSQDPRHGTQYF
>NA|NA|TRBJ2-7|TRBV6-1
TGTGCCAGCAGCCTAATTTCTCAGCCAGGGGAGCAGTACTTC
CASSLISQPGEQYF
>once|NA|TRBJ1-5|TRBV4-1
TGCGCCAGCAGCCAAGAAGGGTGGGTCGATCAGCCCCAGCATTTT
CASSQEGWVDQPQHF
>NA|TRBD2|TRBJ2-7|TRBV7-9
TGTGCCAGCAGCTTTGACGGGACTAGCGACTACGAGCAGTACTTC
CASSFDGTSDYEQYF
>NA|NA|TRBJ1-2|TRBV5-6
TGTGCCAGCAGCTTGGCTGGGGGTACCTTGTATGGCTACACCTTC
CASSLAGGTLYGYTF
>NA|NA|TRBJ2-7|TRBV7-8
TGTGCCAGCAGCTTTTCCGGGCGGGCCTACGAGCAGTACTTC
CASSFSGRAYEQYF
>NA|NA|TRBJ1-4|TRBV7-8
TGTGCCAGCCTGCAACGCGGCGGCACAAAACTGTTTTTT
CASLQRGGTKLFF
>few|NA|TRBJ2-3|TRBV20-1
TGCAGCGGCCTAGGCGGAGATACGCAGTATTTT
CSGLGGDTQYF
>once|NA|TRBJ1-1|TRBV18
TGTGCCAGCTCACCAGGACTTATGAACACTGAAGCTTTCTTT
CASSPGLMNTEAFF
>NA|NA|TRBJ1-3|TRBV5-1
TGCGCCAGCAGCTTGGGGGCCGGAAACACCATATATTTT
CASSLGAGNTIYF
>NA|NA|TRBJ2-7|TRBV28
TGTGCCAGCAGTTATGAGGTCTACGAGCAGTACTTC
CASSYEVYEQYF
>NA|NA|TRBJ2-7|TRBV7-3
TGTGCCAGCAGTACGGACAGCAGAGAGCAGTACTTC
CASSTDSREQYF
>once|NA|TRBJ2-5|TRBV5-1
TGCGCCAGCAGCTTGTCGGGGACCGAAGAGACCCAGTACTTC
CASSLSGTEETQYF
>NA|TRBD1|TRBJ1-1|TRBV19
TGTGCCAGTAGTATAGGGGCAGGGGGTAACACTGAAGCTTTCTTT
CASSIGAGGNTEAFF
>NA|NA|TRBJ2-7|TRBV21-1
TGTGCCAGCAGCAGGGGCCTCGGAGGGTCCGAGCAGTACTTC
CASSRGLGGSEQYF
>NA|TRBD2|TRBJ2-1|TRBV14
TGTGCCAGCAGCCAAGAGCCTTCTAGCGGGTCGTACAATGAGCAGTTCTTC
CASSQEPSSGSYNEQFF
>NA|NA|TRBJ2-7|TRBV30
TGTGCCTGGAGACCCCCCGATAAGCAGCAGTACTTC
CAWRPPDKQQYF
>NA|TRBD2|TRBJ2-1|TRBV5-1
TGCGCCAGCAGTAACCGGGACTATACCTACAATGAGCAGTTCTTC
CASSNRDYTYNEQFF
>NA|NA|TRBJ1-3|TRBV2
TGTGCCAGCAAAGGGACCAGCTCTGGAAACACCATATATTTT
CASKGTSSGNTIYF
>NA|NA|TRBJ2-2|TRBV2
TGTGCCAGCACCGAGGGGGGTTACACCGGGGAGCTGTTTTTT
CASTEGGYTGELFF
>NA|TRBD1|TRBJ2-5|TRBV7-2
TGTGCCAGCAGCTTAGGGAGGACAGGGGGTCAAGAGACCCAGTACTTC
CASSLGRTGGQETQYF
>NA|NA|TRBJ1-1|TRBV5-5
TGTGCCAGCAGCTTGGTAGGGATGAACACTGAAGCTTTCTTT
CASSLVGMNTEAFF
>NA|NA|TRBJ1-1|TRBV7-9
TGTGCCAGCAGCTTAGAGGTAGGGATGAACACTGAAGCTTTCTTT
CASSLEVGMNTEAFF
>NA|TRBD2|TRBJ2-1|TRBV7-6
TGTGCCAGCAGCGCAACCGGGACTAGCCCTATCAATGAGCAGTTCTTC
CASSATGTSPINEQFF
>once|NA|TRBJ2-1|TRBV7-3
TGTGCCAGCGGATCGGGGAATGAGCAGTTCTTC
CASGSGNEQFF
>once|TRBD1|TRBJ2-7|TRBV29-1
TGCAGCGTTGGAACAGGGGGGAGCTCCGAGCAGTACTTC
CSVGTGGSSEQYF
>NA|NA|TRBJ2-2|TRBV18
TGTGCACAAGACTATTTTAACACCGGGGAGCTGTTTTTT
CAQDYFNTGELFF
>few|NA|TRBJ2-4|TRBV11-2
TGTGCCAGCAGCTTCTATACAGGGTTTCAGTACTTC
CASSFYTGFQYF